These 13 T cell receptor beta chains share one sample of origin, sequenced in a study of blood T cell repertoires in COVID-19. Clones were sequenced by immunoSEQ multiplex PCR, and TCRdb holds only the in-frame ones, with some missing. This repertoire shows 81,000 or so clones, about 81% found once; its top ten account for about 12%. Specimen: peripheral blood. These TCRs come from a human donor in a cohort sampled during active COVID-19.

Only a few counts were recorded for this clone. V is TRBV5-6 and J is TRBJ2-4, with D hard to call. Germline V gene sequence: CDR1 SGHDT, CDR2 YYEEEE. The CDR3 runs to 14 residues. The V end lost 2 bases, the J end lost 1 base, and 7 bases lay between the germline ends. The CDR3 coding sequence is TGTGCCAGCAGCTTATACACGGCCAAAAACATTCAGTACTTC. The encoded protein is CASSLYTAKNIQYF.

The rearrangement uses TRBV10-3 and TRBJ2-1; TRBD2 aligns across 11 bases. Germline-derived CDR1 and CDR2 are ENHRY and SYGVKD. The CDR3 has 14 residues. V was pared by 8 bases and J by 10 bases, with 10 bases of the junction left unmatched. The CDR3 loop reads CAIRPSGGHREQFF. DNA of the CDR3: TGTGCCATCCGCCCTAGCGGGGGGCATAGGGAGCAGTTCTTC.

The V call is TRBV5-1, the J call TRBJ1-2; 7 nucleotides agree with TRBD1. From germline, CDR1 is SGHRS and CDR2 YFSETQ. Trimming took 4 bases from V and 0 from J; bases not matched to a gene: 3. The CDR3 is 14 amino acids. The CDR3 region has the DNA TGCGCCAGCAGCCCGGGACAGACTAACTATGGCTACACCTTC. Its protein product is CASSPGQTNYGYTF.

The chain employs TRBV6-5 and TRBJ2-7; 9 bases line up with TRBD1. V lost 6 bases and J lost 3; bases outside the gene matches: 9. The germline V gene encodes CDR1 MNHEY and CDR2 SVGAGI. The CDR3 loop spans 15 amino acids. CDR3 sequence reads: CASRPGTGSVYEQYF. CDR3 coding DNA: TGTGCCAGCAGGCCCGGGACAGGGAGTGTCTACGAGCAGTACTTC.

The rearrangement uses TRBV5-1 and TRBJ2-1; TRBD2 matches at 11 bases. The V and J ends lost 0 bases and 4 bases, in that order; junction bases with no gene match: 3. The CDR3 totals 16 residues. Germline CDR1 is SGHRS and CDR2 is YFSETQ. DNA for the CDR3: TGCGCCAGCAGCTTGGGGGGGACTAGCGGATACAATGAGCAGTTCTTC. This codes for CASSLGGTSGYNEQFF.

The chain recombines TRBV27 with TRBJ2-2, with a weak D call TRBD1 (5 bases). CDR1 MNHEY and CDR2 SMNVEV come from the germline V gene (reference sequence). The CDR3 is 15 residues long. The ends were cut back, 2 bases at V and 1 base at J, with 8 bases in the middle. This chain's CDR3 is CASSLSRVNTGELFF. The CDR3 DNA reads as TGTGCCAGCAGTTTAAGCAGGGTGAACACCGGGGAGCTGTTTTTT.

This chain uses TRBV7-2 with TRBJ2-1, with 12 bases fitting TRBD2. This CDR3 spans 15 amino acids. V lost 5 bases, J lost 4 bases, and 3 bases stayed unmatched. Germline values: CDR1 SGHTA, CDR2 FQGNSA. The DNA of the CDR3 is TGTGCCAGCAGCCAAGGACTAGCGGGGTACAATGAGCAGTTCTTC. Its protein product is CASSQGLAGYNEQFF.

The rearrangement joins TRBV19 to TRBJ1-5; TRBD1 agrees at 7 bases. There are 14 residues in the CDR3. V gave up 5 bases and J gave up 5 bases; unmatched junction bases: 6. Germline-derived CDR1 and CDR2 are LNHDA and SQIVND (reference sequence). The chain's CDR3 is CASSPWTGDQPQHF. The CDR3, as DNA: TGTGCCAGTAGTCCCTGGACAGGAGATCAGCCCCAGCATTTT.

The rearrangement joins TRBV7-9 to TRBJ1-1; maybe TRBD1 (6 bases). This CDR3 has 14 amino acids. The V and J ends lost 3 bases and 4 bases respectively, with 12 bases between them. The germline CDR1 and CDR2 sequences are SEHNR and FQNEAQ (reference sequence). CDR3 nucleotides: TGTGCCAGCAGCTTCACGGGAGGGGGCACTGAAGCTTTCTTT. Protein product: CASSFTGGGTEAFF. Full variable domain (outside the CDR3, taken from reference TRBV7-9 and TRBJ1-1): DTGVSQNPRHKITKRGQNVTFRCDPISEHNRLYWYRQTLGQGPEFLTYFQNEAQLEKSRLLSDRFSAERPKGSFSTLEIQRTEQGDSAMYLCASSFTGGGTEAFFGQGTRLTVV.

The genes are TRBV5-1 and TRBJ1-4; 9 nucleotides line up with TRBD1. V shed 0 bases, J shed 8 bases, and the junction held 5 bases outside the gene matches. The CDR3 totals 15 residues. Germline V gives CDR1 SGHRS, CDR2 YFSETQ. The CDR3 sequence: CASSLGRQGDEKLFF. CDR3 sequence (DNA): TGCGCCAGCAGCTTGGGAAGACAGGGGGACGAAAAACTGTTTTTT.

This clone was counted once. The chain recombines TRBV19 with TRBJ1-6; weak D call: TRBD1 (6 bases). Germline CDR1 and CDR2: LNHDA and SQIVND (reference sequence). The CDR3 is 13 amino acids. Trimming shortened V by 8 bases and J by 7 bases, and 12 bases separated the two germline ends. CDR3 protein: CASSLQGNSPLHF. Written as DNA, the CDR3 is TGTGCCAGTTCGCTGCAGGGGAATTCACCCCTCCACTTT.

The chain joins TRBV12-5 to TRBJ1-1, with no clear D. The germline gives CDR1 LGHNT, CDR2 FRNRAP. The CDR3 is 14 residues long. Trimming cost V 6 bases and J 4 bases, with 15 bases left between them. CDR3 loop: CASGRDGQATEAFF. In DNA, the CDR3 is TGTGCTAGTGGCCGAGACGGTCAGGCCACTGAAGCTTTCTTT.

Only a few counts were recorded for this clone. The CDR3 nucleotides read TGTGCCAGTAGTAGGGTGGGGACAGGGTTTTTTGGCAATCAGCCCCAGCATTTT. This sequence encodes CASSRVGTGFFGNQPQHF. The V and J genes are TRBV19 and TRBJ1-5; 9 bases line up with TRBD1. Germline-derived CDR1 and CDR2 are LNHDA and SQIVND (reference sequence). The CDR3 sequence is 18 residues long. Losses at the gene ends were 4 bases for V and 2 bases for J; bases not matched to a gene: 12.